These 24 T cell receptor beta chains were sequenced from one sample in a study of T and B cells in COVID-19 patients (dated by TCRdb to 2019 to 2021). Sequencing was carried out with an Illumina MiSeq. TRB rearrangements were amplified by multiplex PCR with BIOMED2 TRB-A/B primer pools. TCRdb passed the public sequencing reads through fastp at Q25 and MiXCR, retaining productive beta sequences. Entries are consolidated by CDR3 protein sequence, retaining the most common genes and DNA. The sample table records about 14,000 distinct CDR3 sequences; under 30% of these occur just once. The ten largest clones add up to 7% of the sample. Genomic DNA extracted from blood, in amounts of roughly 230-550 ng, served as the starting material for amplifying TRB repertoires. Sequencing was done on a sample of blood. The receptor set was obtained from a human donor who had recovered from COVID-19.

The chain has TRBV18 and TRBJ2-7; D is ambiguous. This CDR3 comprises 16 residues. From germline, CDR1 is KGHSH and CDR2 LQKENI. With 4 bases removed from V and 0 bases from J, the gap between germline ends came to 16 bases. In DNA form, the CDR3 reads TGTGCCAGCTCACAAAAAGCTGCAAGGATCTCCTACGAGCAGTACTTC. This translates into CASSQKAARISYEQYF.

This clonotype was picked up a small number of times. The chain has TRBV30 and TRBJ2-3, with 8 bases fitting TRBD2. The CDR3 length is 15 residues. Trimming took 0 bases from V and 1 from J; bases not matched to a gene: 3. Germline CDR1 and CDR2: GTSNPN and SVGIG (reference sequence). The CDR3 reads CAWSVAGVRTDTQYF. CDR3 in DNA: TGTGCCTGGAGTGTAGCGGGGGTTCGCACAGATACGCAGTATTTT.

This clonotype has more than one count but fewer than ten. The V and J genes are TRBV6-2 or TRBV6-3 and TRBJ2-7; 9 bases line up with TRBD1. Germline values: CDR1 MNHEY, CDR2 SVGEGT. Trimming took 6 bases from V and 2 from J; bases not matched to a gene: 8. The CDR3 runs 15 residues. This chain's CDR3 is CASSPGQGYPYEQYF. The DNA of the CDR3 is TGTGCCAGCAGCCCGGGACAGGGCTACCCCTACGAGCAGTACTTC.

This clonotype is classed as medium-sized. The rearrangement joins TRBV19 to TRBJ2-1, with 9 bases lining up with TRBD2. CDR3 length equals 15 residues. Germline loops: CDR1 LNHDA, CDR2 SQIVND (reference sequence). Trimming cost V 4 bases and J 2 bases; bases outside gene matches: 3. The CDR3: CASSTPSGAYNEQFF. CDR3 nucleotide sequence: TGTGCCAGTAGTACACCTAGCGGGGCCTACAATGAGCAGTTCTTC. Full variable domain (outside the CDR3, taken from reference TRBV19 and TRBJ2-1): DGGITQSPKYLFRKEGQNVTLSCEQNLNHDAMYWYRQDPGQGLRLIYYSQIVNDFQKGDIAEGYSVSREKKESFPLTVTSAQKNPTAFYLCASSTPSGAYNEQFFGPGTRLTVL.

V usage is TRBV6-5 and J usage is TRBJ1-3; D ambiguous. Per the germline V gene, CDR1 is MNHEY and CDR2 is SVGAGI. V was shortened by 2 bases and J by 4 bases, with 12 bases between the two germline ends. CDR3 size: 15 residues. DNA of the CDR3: TGTGCCAGCAGTTACGACCCGGCGGGGGGAAACACCATATATTTT. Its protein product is CASSYDPAGGNTIYF.

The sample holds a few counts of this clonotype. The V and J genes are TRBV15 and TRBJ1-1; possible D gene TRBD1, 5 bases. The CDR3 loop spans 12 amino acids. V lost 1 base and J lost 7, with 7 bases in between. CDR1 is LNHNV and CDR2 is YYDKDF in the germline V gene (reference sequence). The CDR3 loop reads CATSRAQGEAFF. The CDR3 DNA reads TGTGCCACCAGCAGAGCGCAGGGTGAAGCTTTCTTT.

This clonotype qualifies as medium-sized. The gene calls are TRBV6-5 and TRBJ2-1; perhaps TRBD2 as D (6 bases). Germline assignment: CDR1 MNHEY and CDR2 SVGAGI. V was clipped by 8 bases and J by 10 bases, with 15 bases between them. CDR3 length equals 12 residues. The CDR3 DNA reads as TGTGCCAGCTGGAAGGGACTCTCGGAGCAGTTCTTC. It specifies CASWKGLSEQFF.

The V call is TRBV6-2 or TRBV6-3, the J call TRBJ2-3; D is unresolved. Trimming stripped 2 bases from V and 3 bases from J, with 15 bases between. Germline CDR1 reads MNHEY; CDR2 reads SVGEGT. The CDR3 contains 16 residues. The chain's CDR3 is CASSYGQATRTDTQYF. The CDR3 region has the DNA TGTGCCAGCAGTTACGGGCAGGCCACACGAACAGATACGCAGTATTTT.

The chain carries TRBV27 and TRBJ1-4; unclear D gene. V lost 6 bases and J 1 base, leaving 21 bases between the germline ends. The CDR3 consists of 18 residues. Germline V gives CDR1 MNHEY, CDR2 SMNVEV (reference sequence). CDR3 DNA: TGTGCCAGCAGGCTCAGGACGGAGATACGGGGAACTAATGAAAAACTGTTTTTT. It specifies CASRLRTEIRGTNEKLFF.

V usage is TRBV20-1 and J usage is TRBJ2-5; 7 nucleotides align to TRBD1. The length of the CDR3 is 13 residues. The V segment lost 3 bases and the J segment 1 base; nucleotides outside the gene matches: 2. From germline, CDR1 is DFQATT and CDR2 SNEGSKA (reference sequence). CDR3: CSARGQFQETQYF. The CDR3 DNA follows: TGCAGTGCTAGGGGACAGTTCCAAGAGACCCAGTACTTC.

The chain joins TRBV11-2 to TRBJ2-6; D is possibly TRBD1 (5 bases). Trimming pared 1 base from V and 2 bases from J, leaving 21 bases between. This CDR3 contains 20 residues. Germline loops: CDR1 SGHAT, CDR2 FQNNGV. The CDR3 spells CASSLGGPGQGRPGANVLTF. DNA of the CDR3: TGTGCCAGCAGCTTAGGAGGTCCCGGGCAGGGTAGACCTGGGGCCAACGTCCTGACTTTC.

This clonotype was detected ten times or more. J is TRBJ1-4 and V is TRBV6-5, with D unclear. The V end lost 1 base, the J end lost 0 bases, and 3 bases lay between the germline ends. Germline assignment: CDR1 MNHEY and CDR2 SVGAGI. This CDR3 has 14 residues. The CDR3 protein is CASSYFATNEKLFF. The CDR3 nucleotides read TGTGCCAGCAGTTACTTTGCAACTAATGAAAAACTGTTTTTT.

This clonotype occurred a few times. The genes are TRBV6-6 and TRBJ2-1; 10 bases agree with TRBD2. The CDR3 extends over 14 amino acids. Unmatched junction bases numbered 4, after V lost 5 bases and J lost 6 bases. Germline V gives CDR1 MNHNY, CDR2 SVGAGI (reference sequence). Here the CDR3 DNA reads TGTGCCAGCAGTCAAAGCGGGGGGGCCAATGAGCAGTTCTTC. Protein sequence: CASSQSGGANEQFF.

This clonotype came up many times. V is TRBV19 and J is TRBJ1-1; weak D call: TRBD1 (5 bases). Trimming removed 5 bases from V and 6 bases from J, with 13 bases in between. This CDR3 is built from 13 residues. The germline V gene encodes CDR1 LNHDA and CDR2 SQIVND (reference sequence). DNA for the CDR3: TGTGCCAGTAGTCGGACCTGGGGCGCTGAAGCTTTCTTT. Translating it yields CASSRTWGAEAFF.

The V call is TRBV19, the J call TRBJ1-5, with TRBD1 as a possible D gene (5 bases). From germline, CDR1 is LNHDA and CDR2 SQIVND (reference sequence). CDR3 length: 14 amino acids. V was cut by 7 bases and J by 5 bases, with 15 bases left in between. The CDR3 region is CASNSDTFYQPQHF. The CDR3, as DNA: TGTGCCAGTAACTCGGACACTTTCTATCAGCCCCAGCATTTT.

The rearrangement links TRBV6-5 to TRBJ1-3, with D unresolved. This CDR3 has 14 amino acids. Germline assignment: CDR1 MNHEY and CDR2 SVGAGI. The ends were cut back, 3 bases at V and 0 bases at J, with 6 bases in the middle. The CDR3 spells CASSYRRSGNTIYF. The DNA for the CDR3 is TGTGCCAGCAGTTATAGGCGCTCTGGAAACACCATATATTTT.

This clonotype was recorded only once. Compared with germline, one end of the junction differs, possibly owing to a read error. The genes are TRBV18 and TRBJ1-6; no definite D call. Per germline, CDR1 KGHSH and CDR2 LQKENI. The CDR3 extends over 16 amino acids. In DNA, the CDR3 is TGTGCCAGCTCACCAACGGTGAGAGGTCAGGATTCACCCCTCCTCTTT. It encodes CASSPTVRGQDSPLLF.

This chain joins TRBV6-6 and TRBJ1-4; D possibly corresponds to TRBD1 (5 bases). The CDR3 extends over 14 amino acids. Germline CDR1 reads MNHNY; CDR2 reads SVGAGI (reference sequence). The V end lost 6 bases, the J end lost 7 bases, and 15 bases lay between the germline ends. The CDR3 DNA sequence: TGTGCCAGCAGACCCCCCGGGGGAGGTGAAAAACTGTTTTTT. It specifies CASRPPGGGEKLFF.

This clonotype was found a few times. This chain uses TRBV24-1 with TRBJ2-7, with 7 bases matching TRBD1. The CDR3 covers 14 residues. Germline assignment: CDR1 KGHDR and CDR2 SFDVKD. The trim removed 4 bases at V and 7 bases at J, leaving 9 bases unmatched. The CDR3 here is CATSDPGQTNEQYF. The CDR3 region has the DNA TGTGCCACCAGTGACCCGGGACAGACGAATGAGCAGTACTTC.

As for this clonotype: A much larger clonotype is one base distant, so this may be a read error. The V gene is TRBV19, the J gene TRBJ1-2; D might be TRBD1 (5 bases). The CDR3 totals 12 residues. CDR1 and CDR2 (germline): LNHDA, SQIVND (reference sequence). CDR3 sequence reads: CTSSHQGGGYTF. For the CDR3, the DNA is TGTACCAGTAGCCACCAGGGAGGTGGCTACACCTTC.

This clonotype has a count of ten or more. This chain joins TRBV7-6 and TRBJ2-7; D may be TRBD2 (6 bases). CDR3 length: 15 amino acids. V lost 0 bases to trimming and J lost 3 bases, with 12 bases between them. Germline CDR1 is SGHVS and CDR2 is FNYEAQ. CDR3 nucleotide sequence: TGTGCCAGCAGCTTAGCTATGCGGGGCGGCTACGAGCAGTACTTC. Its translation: CASSLAMRGGYEQYF.

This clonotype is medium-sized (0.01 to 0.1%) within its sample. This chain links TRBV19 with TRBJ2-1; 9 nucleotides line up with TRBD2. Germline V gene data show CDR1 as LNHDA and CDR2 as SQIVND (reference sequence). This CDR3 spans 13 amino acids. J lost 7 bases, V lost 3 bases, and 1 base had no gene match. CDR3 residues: CASSILAGNEQFF. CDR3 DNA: TGTGCCAGTAGTATCCTAGCGGGAAATGAGCAGTTCTTC.

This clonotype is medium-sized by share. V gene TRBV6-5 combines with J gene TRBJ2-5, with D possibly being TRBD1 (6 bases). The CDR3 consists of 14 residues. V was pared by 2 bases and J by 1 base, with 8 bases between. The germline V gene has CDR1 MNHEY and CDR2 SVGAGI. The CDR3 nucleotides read TGTGCCAGCAGTTACGGCAGGGGCCAAGAGACCCAGTACTTC. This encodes CASSYGRGQETQYF.

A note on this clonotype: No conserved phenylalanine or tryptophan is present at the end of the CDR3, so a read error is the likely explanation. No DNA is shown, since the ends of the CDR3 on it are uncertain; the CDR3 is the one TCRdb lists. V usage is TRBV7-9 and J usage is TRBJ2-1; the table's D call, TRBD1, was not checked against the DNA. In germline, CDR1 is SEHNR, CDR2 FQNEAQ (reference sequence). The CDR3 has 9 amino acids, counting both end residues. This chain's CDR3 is CASSLNGGG.